The next 10 T cell receptor beta chains were all read from a single sample in a study of cytomegalovirus exposure and HLA in healthy donors. It was with 60 Vbeta and 13 Jbeta primers that the PCR ran. Generated by immunoSEQ multiplex PCR, the TCRdb table keeps only in-frame clones and is missing some. The table has around 95,000 clones, 74% seen once; the top ten hold 1.8%. Sequencing was performed on PBMCs. Receptor source: a male donor in good health and CMV-seronegative.

The genes are TRBV10-3 and TRBJ2-7; D possibly corresponds to TRBD2 (6 bases). Germline lookup yields CDR1 ENHRY and CDR2 SYGVKD. The length of the CDR3 is 13 residues. V shed 10 bases and J shed 1 base, with 14 bases lying between them. CDR3 residues: CATGGADSYEQYF. CDR3 nucleotide sequence: TGTGCCACCGGAGGGGCAGATTCCTACGAGCAGTACTTC.

The chain uses TRBV7-8 and TRBJ1-1, with D possibly matching TRBD1 (5 bases). The length of the CDR3 is 14 residues. Germline CDR1 is SGHVS and CDR2 is FQNEAQ. Trimming took 5 bases from V and 5 from J, leaving 15 bases between them. The CDR3 spells CASSPGGVWTEAFF. CDR3 in DNA: TGTGCCAGCAGCCCCGGAGGGGTTTGGACTGAAGCTTTCTTT.

This clone appeared a few times. CDR3 residues: CASSVLPGTGYEQYF. The CDR3, as DNA: TGTGCCAGCAGCGTATTACCCGGGACAGGTTACGAGCAGTACTTC. V usage is TRBV9 and J usage is TRBJ2-7; TRBD1 matches 8 bases. Trimming removed 1 base from V and 4 bases from J; junction bases left unmatched: 7. From germline, CDR1 is SGDLS and CDR2 YYNGEE. This CDR3 has 15 residues. Variable domain in full (rest from reference TRBV9 and TRBJ2-7): DSGVTQTPKHLITATGQRVTLRCSPRSGDLSVYWYQQSLDQGLQFLIQYYNGEERAKGNILERFSAQQFPDLHSELNLSSLELGDSALYFCASSVLPGTGYEQYFGPGTRLTVT.

J is TRBJ2-1 and V is TRBV2, with D tentatively TRBD2 (7 bases). The germline V gene encodes CDR1 SNHLY and CDR2 FYNNEI. V was cut by 2 bases and J by 1 base, with 12 bases left in between. The CDR3 is 16 amino acids. This chain's CDR3 is CASSEIGGGSYNEQFF. CDR3 nucleotides: TGTGCCAGCAGTGAAATAGGGGGGGGGTCCTACAATGAGCAGTTCTTC.

This clone was picked up a small number of times. The rearrangement uses TRBV29-1 and TRBJ2-7; the match to TRBD2 covers 8 bases. V dropped 7 bases and J dropped 1; count of bases not matched to a gene: 6. From germline, CDR1 is SQVTM and CDR2 ANQGSEA. This CDR3 contains 13 residues. DNA for the CDR3: TGCAGCGCAGTTAGCGGGAAATCCTACGAGCAGTACTTC. Its translation: CSAVSGKSYEQYF.

CDR3 in amino acids: CASSQGRNSYEQYF. The CDR3 nucleotides read TGTGCCAGCAGCCAAGGGAGGAACTCCTACGAGCAGTACTTC. V usage is TRBV4-2 and J usage is TRBJ2-7; a possible D gene is TRBD2 (5 bases). There are 14 residues in the CDR3. Between the trimmed V and J ends, which lost 1 base and 0 bases, there was a span of 7 bases. CDR1 is LGHNA, CDR2 YNFKEQ, per germline.

The chain joins TRBV6-5 to TRBJ1-5; no definite D call. V was cut by 2 bases and J by 0 bases, with 8 bases left in between. The CDR3 is 15 amino acids. Germline V gene lookup returns CDR1 MNHEY and CDR2 SVGAGI. The CDR3 protein is CASSYEQNSNQPQHF. In nucleotides, the CDR3 is TGTGCCAGCAGTTACGAACAGAATAGCAATCAGCCCCAGCATTTT.

A word on this clone: This CDR3 is also generated by other DNA sequences in the sample. The genes are TRBV28 and TRBJ1-2; TRBD1 matches at 8 bases. CDR3 size: 14 residues. V was clipped by 3 bases and J by 5 bases; unmatched bases: 5. Germline V gene lookup returns CDR1 MDHEN and CDR2 SYDVKM. CDR3 sequence: CASSLSGTGYGYTF. CDR3 sequence (DNA): TGTGCCAGCAGTTTGTCCGGGACAGGATATGGCTACACCTTC.

The chain couples TRBV2 to TRBJ2-7; D uncertain. This CDR3 is built from 14 residues. The germline gives CDR1 SNHLY, CDR2 FYNNEI. Deletions cut 10 bases from V and 3 bases from J, with 19 bases between. The CDR3 protein is CAISEPSSGYEQYF. The CDR3 coding sequence is TGTGCCATTTCTGAGCCCTCCTCGGGCTACGAGCAGTACTTC.

This clone was picked up one time. V usage is TRBV5-6 and J usage is TRBJ2-7, with 9 bases that match TRBD1. Germline lookup yields CDR1 SGHDT and CDR2 YYEEEE. Trimming removed 1 base from V and 2 bases from J; junction bases left unmatched: 4. The CDR3 runs to 15 residues. CDR3 region: CASSLKGQGAYEQYF. In nucleotides, the CDR3 is TGTGCCAGCAGCTTGAAGGGACAGGGAGCCTACGAGCAGTACTTC.